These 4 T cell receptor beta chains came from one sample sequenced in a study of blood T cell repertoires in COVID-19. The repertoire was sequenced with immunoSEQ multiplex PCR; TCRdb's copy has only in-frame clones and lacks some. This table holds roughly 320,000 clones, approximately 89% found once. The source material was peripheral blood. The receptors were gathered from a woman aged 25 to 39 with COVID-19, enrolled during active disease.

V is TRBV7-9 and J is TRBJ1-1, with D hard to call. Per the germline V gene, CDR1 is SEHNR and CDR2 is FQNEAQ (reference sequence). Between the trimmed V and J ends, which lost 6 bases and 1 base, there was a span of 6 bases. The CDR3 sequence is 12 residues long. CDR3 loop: CASSRGNTEAFF. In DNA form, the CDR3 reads TGTGCCAGCAGTAGAGGGAACACTGAAGCTTTCTTT.

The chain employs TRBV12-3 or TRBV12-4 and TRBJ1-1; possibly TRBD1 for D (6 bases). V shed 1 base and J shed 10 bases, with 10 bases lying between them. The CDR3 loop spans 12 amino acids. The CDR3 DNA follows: TGTGCCAGCAGTTTAGTGGGGGCGCGAGCTTTCTTT. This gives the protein CASSLVGARAFF.

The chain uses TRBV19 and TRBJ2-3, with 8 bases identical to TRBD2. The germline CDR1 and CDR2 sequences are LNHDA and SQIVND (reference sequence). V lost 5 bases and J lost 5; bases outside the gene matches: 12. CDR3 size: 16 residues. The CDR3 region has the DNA TGTGCCAGTAGTTCTACCGGGACTAGGGGGAGAGATACGCAGTATTTT. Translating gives CASSSTGTRGRDTQYF. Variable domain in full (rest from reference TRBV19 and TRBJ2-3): DGGITQSPKYLFRKEGQNVTLSCEQNLNHDAMYWYRQDPGQGLRLIYYSQIVNDFQKGDIAEGYSVSREKKESFPLTVTSAQKNPTAFYLCASSSTGTRGRDTQYFGPGTRLTVL.

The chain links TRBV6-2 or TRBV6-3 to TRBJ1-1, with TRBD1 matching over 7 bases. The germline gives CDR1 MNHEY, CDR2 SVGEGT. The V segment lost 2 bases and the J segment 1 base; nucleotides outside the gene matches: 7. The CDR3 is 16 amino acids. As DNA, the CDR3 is TGTGCCAGCAGTTACGGGACAGCCGACTGGAACACTGAAGCTTTCTTT. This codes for CASSYGTADWNTEAFF.